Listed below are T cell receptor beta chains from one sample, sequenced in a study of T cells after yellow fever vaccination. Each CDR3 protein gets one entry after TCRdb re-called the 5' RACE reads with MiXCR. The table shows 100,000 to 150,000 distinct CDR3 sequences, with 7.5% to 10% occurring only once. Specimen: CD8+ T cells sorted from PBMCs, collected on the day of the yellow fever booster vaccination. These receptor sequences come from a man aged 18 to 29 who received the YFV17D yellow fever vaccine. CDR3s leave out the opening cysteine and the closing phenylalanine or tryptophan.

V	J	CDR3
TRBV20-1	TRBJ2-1	SARDEGIYNEQF
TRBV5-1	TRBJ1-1	ASSLVTPVNTEAF
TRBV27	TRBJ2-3	ASAAPWEGTDTQY
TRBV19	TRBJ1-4	ASSIDGRRKKLF
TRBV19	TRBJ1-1	ASSSVGSDTEAF
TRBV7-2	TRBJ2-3	ASSFGSRGTDTQY
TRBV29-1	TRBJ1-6	SVLTRLNSPLH
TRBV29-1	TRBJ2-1	SVERDGNNEQF
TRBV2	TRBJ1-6	ASSRSPAGSPLH
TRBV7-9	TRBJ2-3	ASSSRHSKDLASTPFTQY
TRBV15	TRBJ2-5	ATSRVAGYQETQY
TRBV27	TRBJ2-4	ASSLYQGYIQY
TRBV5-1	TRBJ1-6	ASSLYGASSYNSPLH
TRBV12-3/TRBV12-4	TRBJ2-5	ASSWDLGETQY
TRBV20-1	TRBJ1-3	SARQTGNRGAGNTIY
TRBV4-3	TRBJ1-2	ASSHRGGDYGYT
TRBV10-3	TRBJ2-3	AISERGGALTDTQY
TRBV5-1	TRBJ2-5	ASSFRTAKETQY
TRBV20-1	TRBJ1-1	SALKDRSTMNTEAF
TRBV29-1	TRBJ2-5	SVGQGTQY
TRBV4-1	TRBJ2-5	ASSQVPLETQY
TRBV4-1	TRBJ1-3	ASSSGQDFSGNTIY